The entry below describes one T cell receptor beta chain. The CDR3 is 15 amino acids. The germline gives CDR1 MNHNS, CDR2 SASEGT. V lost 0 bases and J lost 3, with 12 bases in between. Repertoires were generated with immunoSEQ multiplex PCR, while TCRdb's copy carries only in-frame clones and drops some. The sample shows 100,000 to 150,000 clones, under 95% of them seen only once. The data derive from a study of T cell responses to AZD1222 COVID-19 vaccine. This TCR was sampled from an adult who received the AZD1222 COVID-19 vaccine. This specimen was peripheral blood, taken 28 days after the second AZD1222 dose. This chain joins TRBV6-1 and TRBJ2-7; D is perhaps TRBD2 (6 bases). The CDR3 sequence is CASSEASGRIYEQYF. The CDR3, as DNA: TGTGCCAGCAGTGAAGCAAGTGGGAGGATCTACGAGCAGTACTTC.